These 3 T cell receptor beta chains were sequenced from one sample in a study of tissue T cells after allogeneic stem cell transplantation. Time point of the sample: mouse harvest day 7 after allogeneic transplant. Mouse grafts combined 10^7 T-cell-depleted bone marrow cells with 10^6 splenic CD5+ T cells. Profiling relied on immunoSEQ multiplex PCR, and the TCRdb table lists in-frame clones only, not all of them. Among fewer than 10,000 clones listed, around 48% were seen once. Material: gut tissue. Receptor source: a female BALB/c mouse given C57BL/6 T cells with graft-versus-host disease after an allogeneic hematopoietic cell transplant.

Remarks on this clone: Gene names and germline match the mouse. The DNA read from the CDR3 is TGCACCTGCAGTGCTTGGGGGGCGAGAGACACCCAGTAC. Protein sequence: CTCSAWGARDTQY. The full CDR3 sequence reads CTCSAWGARDTQYF. This chain connects TRBV1 to TRBJ2-5; perhaps TRBD2 as D (7 bases). The read comes to an end 1 residue before the CDR3 does, leaving the germline J gene to fill in the end. CDR1 is NSQYPW, CDR2 LRSPGD, per germline (reference sequence). Deletions cut 3 bases from V and 5 bases from J, with 12 bases between. The CDR3 is 14 amino acids.

With regard to this clone: Gene names and germline match the mouse. CDR3 in amino acids: CASSGGQSNSDYTF. The sequenced part of the CDR3 DNA is TGTGCCAGCAGTGGGGGACAGTCAAACTCCGACTACACC. The genes are TRBV26 and TRBJ1-2; the match to TRBD1 covers 7 bases. The read terminates 1 residue before the CDR3 end, so the remaining end is supplied by the germline J gene. Germline CDR1 and CDR2: KGHPV and FQNQEV (reference sequence). J gave up 0 bases and V 5 bases, and 3 bases lay outside the gene matches. There are 14 residues in the CDR3. The complete variable domain, with remaining parts taken from reference TRBV26 and TRBJ1-2, reads NSKVIQTPRYLVKGQGQKAKMRCIPEKGHPVVFWYQQNKNNEFKFLINFQNQEVLQQIDMTEKRFSAECPSNSPCSLEIQSSEAGDSALYLCASSGGQSNSDYTFGSGTRLLVI.

Concerning this clone: Genes and germline are mouse. The CDR3 extends 1 residue past the end of the read, so its final part is completed from the germline J gene. J is TRBJ2-5 and V is TRBV30; D gene unclear. With 1 base removed from V and 3 bases from J, the gap between germline ends came to 5 bases. The CDR3 consists of 12 residues. Germline assignment: CDR1 SQVVS and CDR2 ANEGSEA. The CDR3 sequence: CSSRVQQDTQYF. The covered CDR3 bases are TGTAGTTCTAGAGTTCAACAAGACACCCAGTAC.